The source of this TCR beta chain is a study of beta chain features in type 1 diabetes. Study findings and constraints: In these data, an HLA type influence on TCRB rearrangement remained unresolved. Sampled from patients, naive, central memory and Treg TCRB repertoires appeared more similar than those sampled from healthy donors. Significant though moderate, a shortening of TCRB CDR3s appeared in all four CD4+ subsets of Type 1 diabetes patients.

Staining for CD45RO/CCR7/CD25/CD127/CD95/CD27 allowed sorting of CD4+ naive, central memory, regulatory and stem cell-like memory cells. Populations isolated by sorting all had purity greater than 98%. Comments on this clone: Antigen: not known.

Expressed TCRB transcripts got sequenced, as all isolated RNA was reverse transcribed. The assay was immunoSEQ multiplex PCR, and TCRdb's table has in-frame clones only and misses some. The sample shows some 350,000 clones, 9.6% of them seen only once. This CDR3 is 13 amino acids long. The germline V gene has CDR1 MNHEY and CDR2 SMNVEV (reference sequence). The V and J ends lost 5 bases and 1 base respectively, with 8 bases between them. What was sequenced was central memory CD4+ T cells from blood. The J gene is TRBJ1-1, the V gene TRBV27; D gene ambiguous. This clonotype was sampled from a man younger than 45 with type 1 diabetes. The CDR3 nucleotides are TGTGCCAGCAGTCCCTTGGAGAACACTGAAGCTTTCTTT. This sequence encodes CASSPLENTEAFF.